This is a list of T cell receptor beta chains from one sample in a study of CD8 T cells in Susac syndrome. Using its own MiXCR run on the immunoSEQ multiplex PCR reads, TCRdb lists one record per CDR3 protein. Altogether about 130,000 distinct CDR3 sequences are present, about 94% being singletons, with the ten largest covering 0.095% to 0.15%. The sequenced sample consisted of CD4+ T cells from PBMCs. Receptors originate from a human donor with multiple sclerosis. CDR3s include the opening cysteine and the closing phenylalanine or tryptophan. The D gene is left open where the match is weak. Size values are once, few and many counts, or a class for expanded clones, and some rows have none.

>few|TRBV29-1|TRBJ1-5|TRBD1
TGCAGCGCAGGACAGGGCGATCAGCCCCAGCATTTT
CSAGQGDQPQHF
>-|TRBV2|TRBJ2-1|TRBD1
TGTGCCAGCAGTGAGAGGGGGGGACAGGGGCAAGACAATGAGCAGTTCTTC
CASSERGGQGQDNEQFF
>-|TRBV19|TRBJ2-3|TRBD2
TGTGCCAGTAGTATGTCAGCGGGAGGGTACAGCGCCCTCCCGGTTACGCAGTATTTT
CASSMSAGGYSALPVTQYF
>-|TRBV28|TRBJ2-7|-
TGTGCCAGCAGTTCACAGGTTTACGAGCAGTACTTC
CASSSQVYEQYF
>-|TRBV18|TRBJ1-2|-
TGTGCCAGCTCGCGAGACGGACTGCTTTATGGCTACACCTTC
CASSRDGLLYGYTF
>-|TRBV6-1|TRBJ1-1|TRBD1
TGTGCCAGCAGTCAGGGGGGGGTAAACAGGGGGCGAGTACGGAACACTGAAGCTTTCTTT
CASSQGGVNRGRVRNTEAFF
>-|TRBV30|TRBJ2-7|-
TGTGCCTGGAGTGTAGGTTACAGGTCTTTCTACGAGCAGTACTTC
CAWSVGYRSFYEQYF
>-|TRBV19|TRBJ1-5|-
TGTGCCAGTAGTATTAGGGGGACTCAGCCCCAGCATTTT
CASSIRGTQPQHF
>once|TRBV20-1|TRBJ2-3|-
TGCAGTGCTCTCCAAGGGCGAGATACGCAGTATTTT
CSALQGRDTQYF
>-|TRBV2|TRBJ2-3|TRBD1
TGTGCCAGCAGTTCGGACAGGGTGTCAGATACGCAGTATTTT
CASSSDRVSDTQYF